This paragraph covers one TCR beta chain sequence. The target antigen is unknown. These data come from a study of blood T cells in healthy people across ages. Findings of the study overall: PBMCs were not sorted, which prevented a conclusive comparison of naive versus antigen-experienced cells. Samples with more naive T cells showed higher observed beta diversity.

From germline, CDR1 is MNHNS and CDR2 SASEGT. V gave up 8 bases and J gave up 2 bases; unmatched junction bases: 15. CDR3 size: 16 residues. Alongside a J-beta primer mix, a sample-barcoded 5' primer served in a second PCR lasting about 6 to 11 cycles. TCRdb redid the calling of the 5' RACE reads with MiXCR, one entry per CDR3 protein. The table lists about 1.4 million distinct CDR3 sequences, approximately 59% of them singletons. The rearrangement uses TRBV6-1 and TRBJ2-7; 7 nucleotides agree with TRBD1. The material sequenced was blood. The origin of this receptor is a young man in good health. CDR3 DNA sequence: TGTGCCAGCTTCGTCGGCGTGGGGGACAGACCCTACGAGCAGTACTTC. The encoded protein is CASFVGVGDRPYEQYF.